This TCR beta chain was captured in a study of siplizumab effects on memory and regulatory T cells. In this sample, this clone turned up once. Its specificity is unknown. Per the germline V gene, CDR1 is SGHRS and CDR2 is YFSETQ. The CDR3 runs 14 residues. Germline trimming cut 5 bases from V and 3 bases from J; bases unmatched to any gene: 1. The method was immunoSEQ multiplex PCR; TCRdb's version includes in-frame clones alone and lacks a portion of them. The data show tens of thousands of clones, 87% seen once. General study points: Alloreactive sequences whose origin lay in unstimulated CD4+ memory cells were significantly reduced by siplizumab. There appeared to be greater diversity in naive T cells than in memory cells, and naive T cells seemed major contributors to the alloresponse. Few alloreactive clones mapped to unstimulated subsets. Suppressive capability of dividing Tregs from siplizumab cultures went unverified.

The receptor was derived from a human donor in good health. This chain connects TRBV5-1 to TRBJ2-2, with 10 bases identical to TRBD1. The sequenced sample consisted of Tregs sorted from blood. The CDR3 loop is CASRDRGDTGELFF. CDR3 coding DNA: TGCGCCAGCAGGGACAGGGGGGACACCGGGGAGCTGTTTTTT.